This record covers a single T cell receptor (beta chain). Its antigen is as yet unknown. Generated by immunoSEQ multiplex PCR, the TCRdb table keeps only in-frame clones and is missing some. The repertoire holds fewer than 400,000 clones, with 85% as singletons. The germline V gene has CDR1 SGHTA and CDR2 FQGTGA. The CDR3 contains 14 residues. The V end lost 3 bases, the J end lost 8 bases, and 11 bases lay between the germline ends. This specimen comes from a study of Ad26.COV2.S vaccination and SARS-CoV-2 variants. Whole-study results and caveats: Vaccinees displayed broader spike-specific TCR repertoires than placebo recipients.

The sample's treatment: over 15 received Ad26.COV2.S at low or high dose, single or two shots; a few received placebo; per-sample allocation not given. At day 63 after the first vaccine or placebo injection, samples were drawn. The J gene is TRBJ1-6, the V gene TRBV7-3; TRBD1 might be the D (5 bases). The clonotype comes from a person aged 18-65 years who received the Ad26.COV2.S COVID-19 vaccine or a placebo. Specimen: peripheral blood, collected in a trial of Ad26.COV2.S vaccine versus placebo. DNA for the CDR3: TGTGCCAGCAGCTTTTTTGGGGCCGATTCACCCCTCCACTTT. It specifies CASSFFGADSPLHF.